This TCR beta chain comes out of a study of blood T cell repertoires in COVID-19. Overall study: The United States, Italy and Spain were the sources of the acute and convalescent COVID-19 samples. From T cells, B-cell-depleted T cells, or PBMCs came the material, which was cDNA or gDNA.

As processed by the authors: Reference gene primer amplification gave estimated nucleated cell counts. Some clones are missing from TCRdb's copy, which holds only in-frame ones; the method was immunoSEQ multiplex PCR. The DNA was the basis for D and trimming; V, J and clone size are from that table. This sample has about 180,000 clones; roughly four fifths occur once, and the top ten carry roughly 7%. V was clipped by 7 bases and J by 1 base, with 11 bases between them. Per the germline V gene, CDR1 is SGHRS and CDR2 is YFSETQ. This CDR3 has 13 residues. This receptor was identified in a human donor in a cohort sampled during active COVID-19. This chain joins TRBV5-1 and TRBJ1-1, with D hard to call. Material for sequencing was peripheral blood. CDR3 coding DNA: TGCGCCAGCCAGCGGATTCCGAACACTGAAGCTTTCTTT. Translated, it gives CASQRIPNTEAFF.